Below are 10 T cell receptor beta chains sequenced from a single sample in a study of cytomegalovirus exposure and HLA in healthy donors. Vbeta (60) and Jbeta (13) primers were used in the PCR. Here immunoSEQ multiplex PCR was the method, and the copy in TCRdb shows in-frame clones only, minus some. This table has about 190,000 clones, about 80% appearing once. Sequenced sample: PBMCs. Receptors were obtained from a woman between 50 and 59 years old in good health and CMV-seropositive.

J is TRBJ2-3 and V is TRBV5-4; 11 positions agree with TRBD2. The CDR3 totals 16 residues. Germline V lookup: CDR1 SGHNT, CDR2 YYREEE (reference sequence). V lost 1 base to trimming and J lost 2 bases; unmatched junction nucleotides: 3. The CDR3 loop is CASSLRLAGSTDTQYF. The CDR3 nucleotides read TGTGCCAGCAGCTTGCGACTAGCGGGATCCACAGATACGCAGTATTTT.

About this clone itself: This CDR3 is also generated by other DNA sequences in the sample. In DNA form, the CDR3 reads TGTGCCAGCAGCGTAGGCGGCAGCTCCTACGAGCAGTACTTC. Translated: CASSVGGSSYEQYF. The chain is built from TRBV9 and TRBJ2-7; D gene ambiguous. V shed 0 bases and J shed 0 bases, with 7 bases lying between them. This CDR3 region has 14 residues. Germline assignment: CDR1 SGDLS and CDR2 YYNGEE.

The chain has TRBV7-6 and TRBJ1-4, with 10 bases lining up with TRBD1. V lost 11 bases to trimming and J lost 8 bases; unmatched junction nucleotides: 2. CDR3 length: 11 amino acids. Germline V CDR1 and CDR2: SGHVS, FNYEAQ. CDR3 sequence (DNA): TGTGCCGCGGGACAGGGGGAAAAACTGTTTTTT. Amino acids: CAAGQGEKLFF. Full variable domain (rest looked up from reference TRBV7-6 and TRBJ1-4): GAGVSQSPRYKVTKRGQDVALRCDPISGHVSLYWYRQALGQGPEFLTYFNYEAQQDKSGLPNDRFSAERPEGSISTLTIQRTEQRDSAMYRCAAGQGEKLFFGSGTQLSVL.

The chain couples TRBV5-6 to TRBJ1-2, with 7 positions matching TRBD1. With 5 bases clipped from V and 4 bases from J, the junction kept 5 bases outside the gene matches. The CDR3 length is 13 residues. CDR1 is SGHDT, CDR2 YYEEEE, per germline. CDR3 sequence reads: CASREQGIYGYTF. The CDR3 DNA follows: TGTGCCAGCAGGGAACAGGGGATCTATGGCTACACCTTC.

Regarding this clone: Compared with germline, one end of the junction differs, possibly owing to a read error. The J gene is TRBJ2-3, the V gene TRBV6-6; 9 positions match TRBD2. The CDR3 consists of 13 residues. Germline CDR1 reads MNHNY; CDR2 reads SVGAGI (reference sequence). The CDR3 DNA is TGTGCCAGCAGTCCCCTAGCGGGGCAAACCAGTATCTTT. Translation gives CASSPLAGQTSIF.

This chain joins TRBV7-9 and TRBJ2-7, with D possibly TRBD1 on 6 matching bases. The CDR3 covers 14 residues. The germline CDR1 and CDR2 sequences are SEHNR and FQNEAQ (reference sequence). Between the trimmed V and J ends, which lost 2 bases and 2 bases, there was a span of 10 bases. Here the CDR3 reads CASSLQGSTYEQYF. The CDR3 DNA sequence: TGTGCCAGCAGCTTACAGGGGTCGACCTACGAGCAGTACTTC.

CDR3 region: CASSQRDSGSYEQYF. The DNA for the CDR3 is TGCGCCAGCAGCCAGCGGGACTCCGGCTCCTACGAGCAGTACTTC. V and J are TRBV4-1 and TRBJ2-7; tentative D call: TRBD2 (6 bases). The CDR3 covers 15 residues. The germline V gene encodes CDR1 MGHRA and CDR2 YSYEKL. V gave up 3 bases and J gave up 0 bases, with 12 bases separating them.

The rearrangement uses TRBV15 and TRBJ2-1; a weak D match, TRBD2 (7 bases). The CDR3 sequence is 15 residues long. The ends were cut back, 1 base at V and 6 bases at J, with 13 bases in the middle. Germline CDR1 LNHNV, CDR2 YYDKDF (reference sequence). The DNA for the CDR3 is TGTGCCACCAGCAGAGCTAGGGGGGGACCCAATGAGCAGTTCTTC. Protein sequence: CATSRARGGPNEQFF.

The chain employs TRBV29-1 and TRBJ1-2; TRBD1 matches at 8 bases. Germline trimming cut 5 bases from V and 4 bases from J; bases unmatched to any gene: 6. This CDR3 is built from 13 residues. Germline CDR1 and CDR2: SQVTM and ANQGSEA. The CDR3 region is CSVWGQASYGYTF. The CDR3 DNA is TGCAGCGTTTGGGGACAGGCGTCCTATGGCTACACCTTC. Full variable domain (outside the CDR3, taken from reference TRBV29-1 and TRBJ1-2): SAVISQKPSRDICQRGTSLTIQCQVDSQVTMMFWYRQQPGQSLTLIATANQGSEATYESGFVIDKFPISRPNLTFSTLTVSNMSPEDSSIYLCSVWGQASYGYTFGSGTRLTVV.

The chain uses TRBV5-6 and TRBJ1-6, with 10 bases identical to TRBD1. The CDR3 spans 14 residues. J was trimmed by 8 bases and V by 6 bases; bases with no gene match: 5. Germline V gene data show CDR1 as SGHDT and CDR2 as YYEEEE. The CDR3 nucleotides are TGTGCCAGCACCCGACAGGGGGCTTATTCACCCCTCCACTTT. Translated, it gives CASTRQGAYSPLHF.